This T cell receptor (beta chain) was obtained from a study of identical twins. This clonotype came up a few times. From the 5' RACE reads, TCRdb called clonotypes with MiXCR, one entry per CDR3 protein. Counted here are 1.5 million to 2 million distinct CDR3 sequences, about 30% occurring once; the ten biggest clones make up about 0.3%. Germline-derived CDR1 and CDR2 are SGDLS and YYNGEE. V shed 0 bases, J shed 5 bases, and the junction held 7 bases outside the gene matches. The CDR3 contains 17 residues. The clonotype originates from a newborn girl in good health. The chain has TRBV9 and TRBJ2-3; 12 bases agree with TRBD2. The material sequenced was cord blood. CDR3 bases: TGTGCCAGCAGCGTAGACCCGCTAGCGGGAGGGATAGATACGCAGTATTTT. As protein: CASSVDPLAGGIDTQYF.